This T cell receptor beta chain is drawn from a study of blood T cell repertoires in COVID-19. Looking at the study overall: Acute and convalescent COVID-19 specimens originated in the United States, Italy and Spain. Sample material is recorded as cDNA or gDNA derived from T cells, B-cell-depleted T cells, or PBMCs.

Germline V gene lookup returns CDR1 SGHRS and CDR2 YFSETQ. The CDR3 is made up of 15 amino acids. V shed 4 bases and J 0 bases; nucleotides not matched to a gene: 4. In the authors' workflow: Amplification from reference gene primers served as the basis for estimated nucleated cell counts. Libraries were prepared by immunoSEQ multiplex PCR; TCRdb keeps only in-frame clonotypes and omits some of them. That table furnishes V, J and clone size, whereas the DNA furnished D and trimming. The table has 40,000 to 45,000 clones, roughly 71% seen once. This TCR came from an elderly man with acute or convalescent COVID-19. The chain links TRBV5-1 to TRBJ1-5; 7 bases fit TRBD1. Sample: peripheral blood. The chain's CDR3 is CASSLGTVSNQPQHF. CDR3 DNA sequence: TGCGCCAGCAGCCTCGGGACAGTTAGCAATCAGCCCCAGCATTTT.